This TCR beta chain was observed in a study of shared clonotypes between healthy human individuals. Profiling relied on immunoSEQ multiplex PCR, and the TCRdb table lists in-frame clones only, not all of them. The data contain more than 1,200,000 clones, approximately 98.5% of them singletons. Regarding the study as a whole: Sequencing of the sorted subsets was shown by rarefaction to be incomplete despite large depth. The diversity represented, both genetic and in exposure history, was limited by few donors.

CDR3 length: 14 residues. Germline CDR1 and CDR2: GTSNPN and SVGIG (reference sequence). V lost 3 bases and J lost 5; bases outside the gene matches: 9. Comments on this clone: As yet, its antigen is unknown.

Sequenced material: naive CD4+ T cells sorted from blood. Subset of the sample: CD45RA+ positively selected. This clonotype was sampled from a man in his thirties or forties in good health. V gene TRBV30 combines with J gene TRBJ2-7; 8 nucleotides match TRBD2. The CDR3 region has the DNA TGTGCCTGGAGGAAGGTAGCGGGATTCAACGAGCAGTACTTC. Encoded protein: CAWRKVAGFNEQYF.